This T cell receptor beta chain originates from a study of cytomegalovirus exposure and HLA in healthy donors. As for the study in general: Samples from HLA-typed donors yielded about 85 million unique TCRs in an early data release.

CDR1 and CDR2 from the germline V gene are SGHAT and FQDESV (reference sequence). The CDR3 has 15 amino acids. V was pared by 5 bases and J by 3 bases, with 5 bases of the junction left unmatched. This PCR relied on a set of 60 Vbeta primers and 13 Jbeta primers. Measured with immunoSEQ multiplex PCR; TCRdb has only the in-frame clones, and not every one. This sample has about 190,000 clones, with roughly 80% found just once. The J gene is TRBJ2-3, the V gene TRBV11-1; 10 bases match TRBD1. The source of this sequence is a man aged 35-49 years in good health and CMV-seropositive. The specimen sequenced was PBMCs. The CDR3 DNA follows: TGTGCCAGCAGCCCGACAGGGGGCATTACAGATACGCAGTATTTT. Amino acids: CASSPTGGITDTQYF.